This T cell receptor (beta chain) was captured by sequencing in a study of shared clonotypes between healthy human individuals. TCRdb keeps only in-frame clones here, not all; method: immunoSEQ multiplex PCR. The top ten hold more than 0.55% of the sample, which has over a million clones, 75% to 80% seen once. This clone was counted a single time. The V and J ends lost 4 bases and 4 bases, in that order; junction bases with no gene match: 5. This CDR3 contains 14 residues. CDR1 and CDR2 from the germline V gene are SGHNT and YYREEE (reference sequence). The chain joins TRBV5-4 to TRBJ1-5; 7 bases match TRBD1. This clonotype was sampled from a man aged 18 to 29 in good health. Some clones in this sample may be carry-over from other donors' samples. Sequencing input: memory CD4+ T cells from PBMCs. Subset noted: CD45RA-negative fraction. CDR3 loop: CASSRQGYNQPQHF. CDR3 DNA sequence: TGTGCCAGCAGCCGACAGGGTTATAATCAGCCCCAGCATTTT.